Listed here are 10 T cell receptor beta chains from one sample, sequenced in a study of T cell responses to AZD1222 COVID-19 vaccine. Profiled with immunoSEQ multiplex PCR; TCRdb holds only in-frame clones, not every one. The table lists some 66,000 clones, roughly 87% of them singletons. The sample here was peripheral blood, taken on day 0 of AZD1222 vaccination. These TCRs come from an adult in good health.

The chain recombines TRBV7-9 with TRBJ1-3; D perhaps matches TRBD1 (5 bases). CDR1 is SEHNR and CDR2 is FQNEAQ in the germline V gene (reference sequence). This CDR3 spans 17 amino acids. The V gene lost 2 bases and the J gene lost 4 bases, with 18 bases spanning the gap. In DNA form, the CDR3 reads TGTGCCAGCAGCTTATTTGATCTGAGGGGTTCAGGAAACACCATATATTTT. Residues: CASSLFDLRGSGNTIYF.

This chain connects TRBV19 to TRBJ2-7; D gene unclear. V dropped 5 bases and J dropped 1 base, with 12 bases sitting between them. The CDR3 runs 14 residues. The V gene's germline CDR1 is LNHDA and CDR2 SQIVND (reference sequence). This CDR3 reads CASSQSDLSYEQYF. CDR3 sequence (DNA): TGTGCCAGTAGTCAGAGCGACCTTTCCTACGAGCAGTACTTC.

The chain has TRBV5-6 and TRBJ2-7; D call uncertain. The ends were cut back, 0 bases at V and 1 base at J, with 5 bases in the middle. In germline, CDR1 is SGHDT, CDR2 YYEEEE. The length of the CDR3 is 13 residues. The CDR3 here is CASSLAVSYEQYF. CDR3 DNA sequence: TGTGCCAGCAGCTTGGCGGTTTCCTACGAGCAGTACTTC.

This clone came up once. The CDR3: CASSLGGLYNEQFF. The DNA of the CDR3 is TGTGCCAGCAGCTTGGGGGGCCTCTACAATGAGCAGTTCTTC. V and J are TRBV11-3 and TRBJ2-1; possibly TRBD1 or TRBD2 for D (6 bases each). CDR1 SGHNT and CDR2 YENEEA come from the germline V gene. The CDR3 consists of 14 residues. V was shortened by 3 bases and J by 3 bases, with 9 bases between the two germline ends. Drawing the rest from reference TRBV11-3 and TRBJ2-1, the complete variable domain is EAGVVQSPRYKIIEKKQPVAFWCNPISGHNTLYWYLQNLGQGPELLIRYENEEAVDDSQLPKDRFSAERLKGVDSTLKIQPAELGDSAVYLCASSLGGLYNEQFFGPGTRLTVL.

This clone occurred many times. The chain carries TRBV5-6 and TRBJ2-7; D gene uncertain. Per germline, CDR1 SGHDT and CDR2 YYEEEE. This CDR3 has 14 amino acids. Trimming cost V 2 bases and J 2 bases, with 11 bases left between them. Written as DNA, the CDR3 is TGTGCCAGCAGCTTCCCGGCGGAGACCTACGAGCAGTACTTC. This sequence encodes CASSFPAETYEQYF. Using reference TRBV5-6 and TRBJ2-7 for the parts outside the CDR3, the full variable domain is DAGVTQSPTHLIKTRGQQVTLRCSPKSGHDTVSWYQQALGQGPQFIFQYYEEEERQRGNFPDRFSGHQFPNYSSELNVNALLLGDSALYLCASSFPAETYEQYFGPGTRLTVT.

The chain uses TRBV2 and TRBJ1-1; D possibly corresponds to TRBD1 (5 bases). The CDR3 is made up of 21 amino acids. The germline CDR1 and CDR2 sequences are SNHLY and FYNNEI. V was shortened by 3 bases and J by 6 bases, with 35 bases between the two germline ends. The CDR3 DNA follows: TGTGCCAGCAGTGAGCCTGTGCTTCCCAAGAAAAAAGACGCCCTCAGGGCTGAAGCTTTCTTT. This translates into CASSEPVLPKKKDALRAEAFF.

V gene TRBV6-5 combines with J gene TRBJ1-2; D unresolved. Germline V gene data show CDR1 as MNHEY and CDR2 as SVGAGI. Trimming took off 6 bases at V and 2 bases at J, with 7 bases between the two ends. CDR3 size: 12 residues. CDR3 sequence reads: CASSQGNYGYTF. As DNA, the CDR3 is TGTGCCAGCAGCCAAGGCAACTATGGCTACACCTTC.

V is TRBV7-3 and J is TRBJ1-1; D gene uncertain. CDR3 length: 14 amino acids. Germline assignment: CDR1 SGHTA and CDR2 FQGTGA. Trimming pared 0 bases from V and 3 bases from J, leaving 8 bases between. This CDR3 reads CASSLTPRDTEAFF. CDR3 nucleotides: TGTGCCAGCAGCTTAACTCCCCGAGACACTGAAGCTTTCTTT.

This rearrangement joins TRBV6-2 or TRBV6-3 to TRBJ1-2; no reliable D call. Trimming left V 5 bases short and J 8 bases short, with 9 bases between. The germline CDR1 and CDR2 sequences are MNHEY and SVGEGT. The length of the CDR3 is 11 residues. CDR3 protein: CASSTAAGYTF. The CDR3 coding sequence is TGTGCCAGCAGTACGGCCGCGGGCTACACCTTC.

This sequence joins TRBV28 and TRBJ2-2; possibly TRBD2 for D (6 bases). Germline-derived CDR1 and CDR2 are MDHEN and SYDVKM. This CDR3 has 17 amino acids. Trimming left V 6 bases short and J 6 bases short, with 23 bases between. CDR3 sequence (DNA): TGTGCCAGCAGACCCTTTAGGACTATCGCGAAGGCCGGGGAGCTGTTTTTT. Translating gives CASRPFRTIAKAGELFF.